This TCR beta chain emerged from a study of identical twins. Notes on the study in general: Insertions ran lower in abundant cord blood beta clonotypes, though not in memory repertoires. Among out-of-frame alpha sequences shared by twins, low generation probability occurred in excess. Without tracking the same donors, conclusions rested on cross-sectional statistical analysis.

Of note for this clonotype: What it binds is unknown.

V dropped 5 bases and J dropped 1 base, with 12 bases sitting between them. The CDR3 has 15 amino acids. CDR1 is SGDLS and CDR2 is YYNGEE in the germline V gene. MiXCR, applied by TCRdb to the 5' RACE reads, yields one record per CDR3 protein. The data contain about 460,000 distinct CDR3 sequences, 12% to 15% of them singletons. These same records also appear under a second study, on yellow fever vaccine responses in identical twins. That source notes: Reports say the vaccine T cell response in twins looked partly convergent and partly personalized.

Sequencing was performed on CD4+ T cells sorted from blood. The V gene is TRBV9, the J gene TRBJ2-2, with D possibly matching TRBD2 (5 bases). This receptor was obtained from a woman aged 18-35 years in good health. CDR3 region: CASRLEVGNTGELFF. CDR3 DNA: TGTGCCAGCAGATTGGAGGTCGGGAACACCGGGGAGCTGTTTTTT.